This T cell receptor (beta chain) was captured in a study of blood T cell repertoires in COVID-19. Background on the study: Some COVID-19 samples were acute and others convalescent; all came from the United States, Italy and Spain. T cells, B-cell-depleted T cells, or PBMCs provided the cDNA or gDNA that served as material.

V lost 0 bases to trimming and J lost 0 bases; unmatched junction nucleotides: 0. The length of the CDR3 is 15 residues. Germline CDR1 and CDR2: MNHEY and SVGAGI. In the authors' methods: Nucleated cell counts were estimated from reference gene primer amplification. Profiling relied on immunoSEQ multiplex PCR, and the TCRdb table lists in-frame clones only, not all of them. V and J calls plus clone size are reproduced from that table; the DNA served to infer D and trimming. The sample lists under 300,000 clones, roughly 86% occurring once. The TCR was taken from a woman aged 30 to 39 with acute or convalescent COVID-19. The chain recombines TRBV6-5 with TRBJ1-1, with 8 bases fitting TRBD1. Sequenced material: peripheral blood. The chain's CDR3 is CASSYSTGVNTEAFF. In DNA, the CDR3 is TGTGCCAGCAGTTACTCGACAGGGGTGAACACTGAAGCTTTCTTT.